Below are 23 T cell receptor beta chains sequenced from a single sample in a study of blood T cell repertoires in COVID-19. Assay used: immunoSEQ multiplex PCR; TCRdb lists only in-frame clones, some missing. This table holds 300,000 to 350,000 clones, roughly 90% found once. Sequencing was done on a sample of peripheral blood. All receptors derive from a man aged 30 to 45 with COVID-19, enrolled during active disease.

The V and J genes are TRBV25-1 and TRBJ2-5, with D possibly matching TRBD1 (6 bases). CDR1 and CDR2 (germline): MGHDK, SYGVNS. The germline V and J ends were trimmed by 2 bases and 5 bases, with 12 bases remaining between them. This CDR3 is built from 14 residues. The CDR3 bases are TGTGCCAGCAGTGAAGATGAGGGGGAGGAGACCCAGTACTTC. Translation gives CASSEDEGEETQYF.

This clone has a handful of counts. CDR3 sequence: CASSIGAWPGANVLTF. CDR3 DNA sequence: TGTGCCAGTAGTATAGGGGCCTGGCCTGGGGCCAACGTCCTGACTTTC. This rearrangement joins TRBV19 to TRBJ2-6; no definite D call. CDR1 is LNHDA and CDR2 is SQIVND in the germline V gene (reference sequence). The V end lost 1 base, the J end lost 2 bases, and 9 bases lay between the germline ends. There are 16 residues in the CDR3. The full variable domain, in which reference TRBV19 and TRBJ2-6 provide the parts outside the CDR3, is DGGITQSPKYLFRKEGQNVTLSCEQNLNHDAMYWYRQDPGQGLRLIYYSQIVNDFQKGDIAEGYSVSREKKESFPLTVTSAQKNPTAFYLCASSIGAWPGANVLTFGAGSRLTVL.

V gene TRBV18 combines with J gene TRBJ2-1, with 7 bases identical to TRBD1. This CDR3 is 14 amino acids long. V shed 3 bases, J shed 6 bases, and the junction held 5 bases outside the gene matches. Germline values: CDR1 KGHSH, CDR2 LQKENI. The CDR3 here is CASSPRQGTNEQFF. The CDR3, as DNA: TGTGCCAGCTCACCCAGACAGGGAACCAATGAGCAGTTCTTC.

J is TRBJ1-4 and V is TRBV4-3; D is unresolved. V was trimmed by 0 bases and J by 4 bases, leaving 9 bases between them. CDR1 is LGHNA and CDR2 is YSLEER in the germline V gene. The CDR3 loop spans 15 amino acids. This CDR3 is CASSQDGSYNEKLFF. DNA of the CDR3: TGCGCCAGCAGCCAAGATGGTTCCTATAATGAAAAACTGTTTTTT.

V gene TRBV5-1 combines with J gene TRBJ1-4; TRBD1 might be the D (5 bases). CDR1 is SGHRS, CDR2 YFSETQ, per germline. The CDR3 has 16 residues. V was cut by 1 base and J by 4 bases, with 14 bases left in between. The CDR3 DNA reads TGCGCCAGCAGCTTGTGGCCTCAGGGACTTAATGAAAAACTGTTTTTT. Its translation: CASSLWPQGLNEKLFF.

This clone has only one observation. This chain joins TRBV19 and TRBJ1-5, with 7 nucleotides matching TRBD1. CDR3 length equals 15 residues. V shed 8 bases, J shed 3 bases, and the junction held 10 bases outside the gene matches. The V gene's germline CDR1 is LNHDA and CDR2 SQIVND (reference sequence). The DNA for the CDR3 is TGTGCCAGTCGAAGACAGACAGGGATCAATCAGCCCCAGCATTTT. Amino acid sequence: CASRRQTGINQPQHF.

The rearrangement links TRBV6-6 to TRBJ1-1; D is undetermined. CDR3 length equals 14 residues. Per the germline V gene, CDR1 is MNHNY and CDR2 is SVGAGI (reference sequence). Trimming removed 0 bases from V and 7 bases from J, with 12 bases in between. CDR3 sequence: CASSYSGGSSEAFF. The CDR3 region has the DNA TGTGCCAGCAGTTACTCGGGCGGGTCCAGTGAAGCTTTCTTT.

The chain joins TRBV7-9 to TRBJ1-2; weak D call: TRBD1 (5 bases). From germline, CDR1 is SEHNR and CDR2 FQNEAQ (reference sequence). CDR3 length equals 16 residues. Trimming shortened V by 1 base and J by 4 bases, and 16 bases separated the two germline ends. CDR3 region: CASSLVQGPASYGYTF. CDR3 nucleotide sequence: TGTGCCAGCAGCTTAGTTCAGGGTCCCGCTTCCTATGGCTACACCTTC.

The rearrangement uses TRBV29-1 and TRBJ1-1; D is ambiguous. The CDR3 has 15 amino acids. Trimming removed 2 bases at V and 1 base at J, with 14 bases between. Germline CDR1 SQVTM, CDR2 ANQGSEA. The CDR3 here is CSVEWGDQGNTEAFF. The DNA for the CDR3 is TGCAGCGTTGAATGGGGAGACCAAGGGAACACTGAAGCTTTCTTT.

V usage is TRBV3-1 (or the pseudogene TRBV3-2) and J usage is TRBJ2-1, with TRBD2 identical over 8 bases. CDR1 is LGHDT, CDR2 YNNKEL, per germline (reference sequence). This CDR3 is 17 amino acids long. Trimming took 1 base from V and 8 from J; bases not matched to a gene: 13. CDR3 bases: TGTGCCAGCAGCCAAGGCGCACGGGTCGGGAGGGTCGATGAGCAGTTCTTC. Amino acid sequence: CASSQGARVGRVDEQFF.

The rearrangement links TRBV18 to TRBJ2-6; D gene ambiguous. Deletions cut 3 bases from V and 0 bases from J, with 6 bases between. The length of the CDR3 is 15 residues. The V gene's germline CDR1 is KGHSH and CDR2 LQKENI. The CDR3 here is CASSPSNSGANVLTF. The CDR3 DNA is TGTGCCAGCTCACCCAGTAACTCTGGGGCCAACGTCCTGACTTTC.

V gene TRBV5-1 combines with J gene TRBJ1-2; tentatively, D is TRBD1 (5 bases). Trimming shortened V by 1 base and J by 13 bases, and 26 bases separated the two germline ends. Germline CDR1 is SGHRS and CDR2 is YFSETQ. This CDR3 region has 16 residues. DNA of the CDR3: TGCGCCAGCAGCTTGACCGGGAGCCCAGGGAGCGGGCTCTCCACCTTC. It yields the protein CASSLTGSPGSGLSTF.

The chain recombines TRBV5-1 with TRBJ2-5; TRBD1 aligns across 9 bases. J gave up 4 bases and V 3 bases, and 10 bases lay outside the gene matches. The length of the CDR3 is 16 residues. CDR1 and CDR2 (germline): SGHRS, YFSETQ. The CDR3 region is CASSSLPGQGRETQYF. The CDR3 region has the DNA TGCGCCAGCAGCTCTCTCCCGGGACAGGGCCGAGAGACCCAGTACTTC.

The chain joins TRBV4-3 to TRBJ1-5; D call uncertain. This CDR3 comprises 15 residues. Germline CDR1 and CDR2: LGHNA and YSLEER. V was trimmed by 0 bases and J by 9 bases, leaving 15 bases between them. In DNA, the CDR3 is TGCGCCAGCAGCCAAGATTGGGAGAGGTTACGGCCCCAGCATTTT. Translation: CASSQDWERLRPQHF.

This clone was counted only a few times. The CDR3, as DNA: TGTGCCAGCAGTTACTCAACCGGACAGACAAACAATGAGCAGTTCTTC. It codes for CASSYSTGQTNNEQFF. The V call is TRBV6-5, the J call TRBJ2-1; D perhaps matches TRBD1 (6 bases). The CDR3 consists of 16 residues. CDR1 is MNHEY, CDR2 SVGAGI, per germline. Trimming shortened V by 0 bases and J by 5 bases, and 14 bases separated the two germline ends.

This chain links TRBV29-1 with TRBJ2-1; tentative D call: TRBD1 (7 bases). This CDR3 has 15 residues. Between the trimmed V and J ends, which lost 6 bases and 2 bases, there was a span of 17 bases. The germline V gene encodes CDR1 SQVTM and CDR2 ANQGSEA. CDR3 nucleotide sequence: TGCAGCGTCCGGGACTCCCAGGGGGCCTACAATGAGCAGTTCTTC. Translated, it gives CSVRDSQGAYNEQFF.

The chain is built from TRBV5-1 and TRBJ2-5, with 10 bases matching TRBD2. Losses at the gene ends were 7 bases for V and 3 bases for J; bases not matched to a gene: 9. CDR3 length: 15 amino acids. Germline loops: CDR1 SGHRS, CDR2 YFSETQ. The CDR3 sequence: CASVQAGGLEETQYF. The CDR3 DNA reads as TGCGCCAGCGTTCAAGCGGGAGGGCTGGAAGAGACCCAGTACTTC.

This clone came up once. The sample holds other DNA sequences that translate to the same CDR3. The rearrangement links TRBV11-2 to TRBJ1-4; 7 bases line up with TRBD1. Trimming cost V 5 bases and J 8 bases; bases outside gene matches: 11. The germline gives CDR1 SGHAT, CDR2 FQNNGV. The CDR3 runs to 15 residues. In DNA form, the CDR3 reads TGTGCCAGCAGCGTTACGGGACAGTGGGGGGAAAAACTGTTTTTT. This sequence encodes CASSVTGQWGEKLFF.

The gene calls are TRBV7-3 and TRBJ2-2; TRBD1 is a possible D gene (6 bases). The CDR3 totals 14 residues. The germline CDR1 and CDR2 sequences are SGHTA and FQGTGA. V shed 4 bases and J shed 5 bases, with 11 bases lying between them. CDR3 sequence reads: CASSSDRITGELFF. DNA of the CDR3: TGTGCCAGCAGCTCAGACAGGATTACCGGGGAGCTGTTTTTT. The whole variable domain, remainder taken from reference TRBV7-3 and TRBJ2-2, is GAGVSQTPSNKVTEKGKYVELRCDPISGHTALYWYRQSLGQGPEFLIYFQGTGAADDSGLPNDRFFAVRPEGSVSTLKIQRTERGDSAVYLCASSSDRITGELFFGEGSRLTVL.

This chain's CDR3 is CAWSRATWSETQYF. The CDR3 bases are TGTGCCTGGAGCAGGGCCACCTGGTCGGAGACCCAGTACTTC. The rearrangement links TRBV30 to TRBJ2-5, with D possibly TRBD1 on 5 matching bases. The CDR3 totals 14 residues. From germline, CDR1 is GTSNPN and CDR2 SVGIG (reference sequence). The ends were cut back, 3 bases at V and 5 bases at J, with 16 bases in the middle.

J is TRBJ2-1 and V is TRBV12-5; the D gene is possibly TRBD2 (5 bases). The CDR3 consists of 15 residues. CDR1 and CDR2 from the germline V gene are LGHNT and FRNRAP. The V end lost 4 bases, the J end lost 0 bases, and 10 bases lay between the germline ends. CDR3 amino acids: CASGSRGSSYNEQFF. The CDR3 DNA follows: TGTGCTAGTGGTTCTAGAGGGAGCTCCTACAATGAGCAGTTCTTC.

The chain recombines TRBV5-1 with TRBJ2-7, with 9 bases identical to TRBD1. Germline trimming cut 1 base from V and 2 bases from J; bases unmatched to any gene: 4. This CDR3 has 15 residues. Germline CDR1 SGHRS, CDR2 YFSETQ. CDR3 in amino acids: CASSLNRGLPYEQYF. The CDR3 DNA reads TGCGCCAGCAGCTTGAACAGGGGGCTACCCTACGAGCAGTACTTC.

This chain joins TRBV10-3 and TRBJ1-1; no clear D gene. Per germline, CDR1 ENHRY and CDR2 SYGVKD. Trimming removed 8 bases at V and 0 bases at J, with 19 bases between. The CDR3 totals 16 residues. Here the CDR3 DNA reads TGTGCCATCGCTGATGTGGAGGACGTCATGAACACTGAAGCTTTCTTT. Its protein product is CAIADVEDVMNTEAFF.